This record looks at one T cell receptor (beta chain) sequence and its context. Its target is unknown. This CDR3 is built from 14 residues. Trimming took off 3 bases at V and 5 bases at J, with 14 bases between the two ends. Germline lookup yields CDR1 SGDLS and CDR2 YYNGEE. The data derive from a study of CD4 T cell repertoires in COVID-19. Study at large: CFSE-low cells expanded approximately eleven days with IL-2, then restimulated with other coronavirus spikes. Study results and limitations: Between roughly 7 and 25% of SARS-CoV-2 clonotypes also appeared in SARS-CoV and/or HKU1 spike cultures. Suggested intraclonal diversification: top SARS-CoV-2-reactive clonotypes appeared in two or three memory subsets.

These memory T cells were uncultured and sequenced directly after ex vivo isolation. Profiling relied on immunoSEQ multiplex PCR, and the TCRdb table lists in-frame clones only, not all of them. The table shows tens of thousands of clones, with more than 75% occurring only once. V is TRBV9 and J is TRBJ1-1; tentatively, D is TRBD1 (5 bases). The TCR originated in a human donor who had COVID-19. The source was central memory CD4+ T cells from blood, collected before the COVID-19 pandemic. This CDR3 reads CASSAAGRGTEAFF. In nucleotides, the CDR3 is TGTGCCAGCAGCGCGGCAGGCCGGGGGACTGAAGCTTTCTTT.